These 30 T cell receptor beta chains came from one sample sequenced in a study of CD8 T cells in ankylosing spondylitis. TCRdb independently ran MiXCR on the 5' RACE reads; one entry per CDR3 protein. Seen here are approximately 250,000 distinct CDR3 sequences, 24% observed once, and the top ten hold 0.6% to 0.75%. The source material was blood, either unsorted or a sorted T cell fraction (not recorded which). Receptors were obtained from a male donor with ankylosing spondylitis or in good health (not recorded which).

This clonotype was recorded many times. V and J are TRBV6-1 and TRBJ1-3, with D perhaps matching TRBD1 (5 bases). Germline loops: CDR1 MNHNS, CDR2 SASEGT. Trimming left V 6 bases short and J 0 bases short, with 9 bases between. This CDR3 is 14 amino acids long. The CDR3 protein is CASRDIRSGNTIYF. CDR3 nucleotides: TGTGCCAGCAGGGACATTCGCTCTGGAAACACCATATATTTT.

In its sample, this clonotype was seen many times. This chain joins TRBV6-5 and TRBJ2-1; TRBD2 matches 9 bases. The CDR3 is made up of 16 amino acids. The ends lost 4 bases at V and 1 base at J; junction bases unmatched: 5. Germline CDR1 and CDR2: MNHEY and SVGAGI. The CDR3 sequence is CASSSPLAGSYNEQFF. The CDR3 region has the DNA TGTGCCAGCAGTTCTCCGCTAGCGGGGTCCTACAATGAGCAGTTCTTC.

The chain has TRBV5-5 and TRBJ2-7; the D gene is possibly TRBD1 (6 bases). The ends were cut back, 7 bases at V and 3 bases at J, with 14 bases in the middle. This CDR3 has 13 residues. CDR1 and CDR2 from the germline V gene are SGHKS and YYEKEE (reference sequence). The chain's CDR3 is CASAYNRVYEQYF. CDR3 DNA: TGTGCCAGCGCGTACAACAGGGTCTACGAGCAGTACTTC.

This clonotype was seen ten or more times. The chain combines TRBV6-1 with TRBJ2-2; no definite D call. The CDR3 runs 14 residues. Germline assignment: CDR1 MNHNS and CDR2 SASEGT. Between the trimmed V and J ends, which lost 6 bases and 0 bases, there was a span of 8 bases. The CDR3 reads CASSQATNTGELFF. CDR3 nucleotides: TGTGCCAGCAGCCAGGCGACGAACACCGGGGAGCTGTTTTTT.

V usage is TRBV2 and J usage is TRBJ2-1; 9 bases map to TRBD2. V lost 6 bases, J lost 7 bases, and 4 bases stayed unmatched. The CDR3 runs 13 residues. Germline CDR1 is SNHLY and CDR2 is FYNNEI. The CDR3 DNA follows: TGTGCCAGCAGAGCTAGCGGGGTAAATGAGCAGTTCTTC. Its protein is CASRASGVNEQFF.

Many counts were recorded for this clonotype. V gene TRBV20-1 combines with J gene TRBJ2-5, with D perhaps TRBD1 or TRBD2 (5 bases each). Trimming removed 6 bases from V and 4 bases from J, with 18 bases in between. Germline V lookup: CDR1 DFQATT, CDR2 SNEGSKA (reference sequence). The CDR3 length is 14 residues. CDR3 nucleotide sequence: TGCAGTGCCTTGGGGGACCCTAGTGGAGAGACCCAGTACTTC. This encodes CSALGDPSGETQYF.

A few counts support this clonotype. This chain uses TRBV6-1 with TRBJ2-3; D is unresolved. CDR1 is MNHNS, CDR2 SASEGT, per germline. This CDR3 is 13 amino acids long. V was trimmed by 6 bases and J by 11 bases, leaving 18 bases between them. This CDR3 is CASSTTPDKRQYF. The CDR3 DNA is TGTGCCAGCAGCACAACACCAGACAAGAGGCAGTATTTT.

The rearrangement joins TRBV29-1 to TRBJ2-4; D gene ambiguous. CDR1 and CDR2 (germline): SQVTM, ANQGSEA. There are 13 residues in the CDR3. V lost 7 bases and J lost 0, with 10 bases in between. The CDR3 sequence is CSAVGIAKNIQYF. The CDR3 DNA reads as TGCAGCGCTGTTGGGATAGCCAAAAACATTCAGTACTTC.

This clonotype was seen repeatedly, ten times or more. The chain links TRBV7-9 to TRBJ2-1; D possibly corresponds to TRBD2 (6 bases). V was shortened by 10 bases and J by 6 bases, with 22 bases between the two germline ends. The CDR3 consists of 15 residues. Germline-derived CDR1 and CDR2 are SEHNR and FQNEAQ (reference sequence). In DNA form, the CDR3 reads TGTGCCATCCTCTGGGGGGTGGAAGCCTCCAATGAGCAGTTCTTC. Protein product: CAILWGVEASNEQFF.

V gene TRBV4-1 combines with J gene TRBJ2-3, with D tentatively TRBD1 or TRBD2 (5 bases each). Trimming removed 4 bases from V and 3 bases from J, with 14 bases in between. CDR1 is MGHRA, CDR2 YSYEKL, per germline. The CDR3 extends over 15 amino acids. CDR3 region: CASSPGPATTDTQYF. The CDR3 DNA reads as TGCGCCAGCAGCCCGGGACCGGCCACGACAGATACGCAGTATTTT.

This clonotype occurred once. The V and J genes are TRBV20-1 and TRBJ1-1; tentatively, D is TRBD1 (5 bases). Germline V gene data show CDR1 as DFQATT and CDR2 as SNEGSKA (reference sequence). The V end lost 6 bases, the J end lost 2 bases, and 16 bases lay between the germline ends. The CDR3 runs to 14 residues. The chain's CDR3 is CSAEGVSKNTEAFF. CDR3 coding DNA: TGCAGTGCCGAAGGGGTCAGCAAAAACACTGAAGCTTTCTTT.

The CDR3 protein is CASSEGLAGNYEQYF. CDR3 coding DNA: TGCGCCAGCAGCGAGGGACTAGCGGGGAACTACGAGCAGTACTTC. V is TRBV10-2 and J is TRBJ2-7; 13 bases align to TRBD2. The CDR3 is 15 residues long. J was trimmed by 3 bases and V by 6 bases; bases with no gene match: 5. Germline V gene sequence: CDR1 WSHSY, CDR2 SAAADI.

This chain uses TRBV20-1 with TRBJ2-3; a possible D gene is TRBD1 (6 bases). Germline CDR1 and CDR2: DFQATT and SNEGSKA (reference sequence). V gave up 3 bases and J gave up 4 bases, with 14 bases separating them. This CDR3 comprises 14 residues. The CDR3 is CSARDSLAPDTQYF. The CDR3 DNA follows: TGCAGTGCTAGGGACAGTCTAGCCCCAGATACGCAGTATTTT.

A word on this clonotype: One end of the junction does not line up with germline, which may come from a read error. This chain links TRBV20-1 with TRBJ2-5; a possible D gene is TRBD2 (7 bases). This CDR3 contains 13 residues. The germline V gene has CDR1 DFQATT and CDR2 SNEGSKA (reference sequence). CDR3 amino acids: CSARVGGQETRYF. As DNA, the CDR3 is TGCAGTGCTAGAGTGGGGGGGCAAGAGACCCGGTACTTC.

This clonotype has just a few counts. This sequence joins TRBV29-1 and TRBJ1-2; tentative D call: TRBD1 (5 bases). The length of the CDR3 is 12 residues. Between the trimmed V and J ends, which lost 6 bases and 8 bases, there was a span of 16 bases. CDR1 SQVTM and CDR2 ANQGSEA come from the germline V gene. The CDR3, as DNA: TGCAGCGTACACGGAACAGGACGCGGCTACACCTTC. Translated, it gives CSVHGTGRGYTF.

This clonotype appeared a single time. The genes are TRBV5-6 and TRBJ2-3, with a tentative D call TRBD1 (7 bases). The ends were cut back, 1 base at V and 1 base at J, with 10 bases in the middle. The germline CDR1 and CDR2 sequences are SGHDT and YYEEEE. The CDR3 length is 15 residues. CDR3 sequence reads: CASSLRGTGTDTQYF. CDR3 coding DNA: TGTGCCAGCAGCTTGCGGGGGACAGGCACAGATACGCAGTATTTT. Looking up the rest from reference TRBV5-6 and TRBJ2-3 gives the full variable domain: DAGVTQSPTHLIKTRGQQVTLRCSPKSGHDTVSWYQQALGQGPQFIFQYYEEEERQRGNFPDRFSGHQFPNYSSELNVNALLLGDSALYLCASSLRGTGTDTQYFGPGTRLTVL.

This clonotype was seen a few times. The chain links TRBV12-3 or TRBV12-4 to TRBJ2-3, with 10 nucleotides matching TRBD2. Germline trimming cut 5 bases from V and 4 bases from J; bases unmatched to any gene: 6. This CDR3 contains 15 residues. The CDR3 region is CASSPAGGRADTQYF. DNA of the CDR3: TGTGCCAGCAGTCCAGCGGGGGGGAGGGCAGATACGCAGTATTTT.

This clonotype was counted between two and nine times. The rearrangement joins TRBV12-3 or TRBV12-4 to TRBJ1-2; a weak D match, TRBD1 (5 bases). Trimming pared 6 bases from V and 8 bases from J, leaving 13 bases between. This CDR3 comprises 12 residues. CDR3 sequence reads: CASRQGPTGYTF. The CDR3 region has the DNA TGTGCCAGCAGGCAGGGCCCCACAGGCTACACCTTC.

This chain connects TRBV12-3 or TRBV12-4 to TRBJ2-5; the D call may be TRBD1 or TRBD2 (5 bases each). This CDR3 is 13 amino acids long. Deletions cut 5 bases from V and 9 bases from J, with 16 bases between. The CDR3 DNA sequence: TGTGCCAGCAGTCTCGCAAGGGACCAGGCCCAGTACTTC. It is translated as CASSLARDQAQYF.

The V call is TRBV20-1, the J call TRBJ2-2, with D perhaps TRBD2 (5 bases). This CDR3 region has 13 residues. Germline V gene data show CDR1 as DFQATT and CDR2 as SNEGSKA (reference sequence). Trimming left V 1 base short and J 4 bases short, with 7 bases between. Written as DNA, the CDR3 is TGCAGTGCTAGAGGCGGGCTCACCGGGGAGCTGTTTTTT. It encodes CSARGGLTGELFF.

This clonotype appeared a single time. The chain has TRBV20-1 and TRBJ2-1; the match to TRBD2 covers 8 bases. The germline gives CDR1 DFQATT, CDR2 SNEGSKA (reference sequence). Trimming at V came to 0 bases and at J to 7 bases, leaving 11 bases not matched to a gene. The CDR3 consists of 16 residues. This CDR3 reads CSARDLSGEARNEQFF. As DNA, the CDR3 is TGCAGTGCTAGAGACCTTAGCGGGGAGGCGAGGAATGAGCAGTTCTTC.

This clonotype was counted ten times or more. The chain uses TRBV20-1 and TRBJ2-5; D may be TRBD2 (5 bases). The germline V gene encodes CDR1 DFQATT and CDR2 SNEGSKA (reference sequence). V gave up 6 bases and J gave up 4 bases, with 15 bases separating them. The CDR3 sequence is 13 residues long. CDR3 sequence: CSAPGSLLETQYF. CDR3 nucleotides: TGCAGTGCCCCTGGGAGTCTGCTAGAGACCCAGTACTTC.

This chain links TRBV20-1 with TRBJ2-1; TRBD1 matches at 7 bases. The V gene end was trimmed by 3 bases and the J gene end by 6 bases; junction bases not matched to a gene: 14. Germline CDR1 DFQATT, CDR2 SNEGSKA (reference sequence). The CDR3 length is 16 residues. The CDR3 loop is CSARRLRQGPGNEQFF. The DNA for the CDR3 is TGCAGTGCTAGGAGACTCCGACAGGGTCCGGGCAATGAGCAGTTCTTC.

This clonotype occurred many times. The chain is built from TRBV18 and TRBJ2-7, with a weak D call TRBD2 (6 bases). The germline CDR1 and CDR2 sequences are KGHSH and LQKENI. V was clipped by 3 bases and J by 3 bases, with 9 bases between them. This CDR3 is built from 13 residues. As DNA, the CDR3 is TGTGCCAGCTCACCGGGACTGGGCTACGAGCAGTACTTC. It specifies CASSPGLGYEQYF. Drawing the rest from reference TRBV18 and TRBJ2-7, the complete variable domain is NAGVMQNPRHLVRRRGQEARLRCSPMKGHSHVYWYRQLPEEGLKFMVYLQKENIIDESGMPKERFSAEFPKEGPSILRIQQVVRGDSAAYFCASSPGLGYEQYFGPGTRLTVT.

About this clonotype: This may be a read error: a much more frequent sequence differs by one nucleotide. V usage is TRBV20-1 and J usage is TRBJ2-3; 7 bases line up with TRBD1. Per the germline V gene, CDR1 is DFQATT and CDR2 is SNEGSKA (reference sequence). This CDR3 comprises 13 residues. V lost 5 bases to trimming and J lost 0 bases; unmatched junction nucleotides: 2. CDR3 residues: CSAPDRSTDTQYF. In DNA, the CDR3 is TGCAGTGCTCCGGACAGGAGCACAGATACGCAGTATTTT.

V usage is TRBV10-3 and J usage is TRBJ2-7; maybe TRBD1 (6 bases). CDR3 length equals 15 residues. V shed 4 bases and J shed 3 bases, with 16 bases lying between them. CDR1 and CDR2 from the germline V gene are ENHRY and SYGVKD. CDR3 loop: CAISAYGDTSYEQYF. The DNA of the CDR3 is TGTGCCATCAGTGCCTACGGGGACACAAGCTACGAGCAGTACTTC.

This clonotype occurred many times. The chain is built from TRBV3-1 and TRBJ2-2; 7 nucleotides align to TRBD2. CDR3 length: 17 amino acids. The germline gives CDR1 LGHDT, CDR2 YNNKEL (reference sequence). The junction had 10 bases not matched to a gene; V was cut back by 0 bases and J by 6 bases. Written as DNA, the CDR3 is TGTGCCAGCAGCCAAGAAAGTACTAGCGCTAACTCCGGGGAGCTGTTTTTT. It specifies CASSQESTSANSGELFF.

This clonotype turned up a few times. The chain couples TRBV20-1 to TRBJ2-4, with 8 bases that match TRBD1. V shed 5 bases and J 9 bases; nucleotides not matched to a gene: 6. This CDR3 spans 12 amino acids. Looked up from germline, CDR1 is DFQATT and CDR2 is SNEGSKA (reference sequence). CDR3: CSARTGRSIQYF. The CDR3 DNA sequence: TGCAGTGCTCGGACAGGGCGGTCCATTCAGTACTTC.

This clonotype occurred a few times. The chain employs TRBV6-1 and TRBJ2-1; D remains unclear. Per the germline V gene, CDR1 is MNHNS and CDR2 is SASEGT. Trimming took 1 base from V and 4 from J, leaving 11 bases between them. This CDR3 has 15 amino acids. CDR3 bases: TGTGCCAGCAGTGAAGAAGGTACGTCTTACAATGAGCAGTTCTTC. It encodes CASSEEGTSYNEQFF.

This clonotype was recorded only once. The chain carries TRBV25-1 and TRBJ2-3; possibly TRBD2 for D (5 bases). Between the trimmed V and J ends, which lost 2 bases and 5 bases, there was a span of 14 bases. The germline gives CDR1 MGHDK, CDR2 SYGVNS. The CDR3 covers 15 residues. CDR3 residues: CASSEEGGTRDTQYF. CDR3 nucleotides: TGTGCCAGCAGTGAAGAGGGTGGCACCCGAGATACGCAGTATTTT. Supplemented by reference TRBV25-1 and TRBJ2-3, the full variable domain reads EADIYQTPRYLVIGTGKKITLECSQTMGHDKMYWYQQDPGMELHLIHYSYGVNSTEKGDLSSESTVSRIRTEHFPLTLESARPSHTSQYLCASSEEGGTRDTQYFGPGTRLTVL.